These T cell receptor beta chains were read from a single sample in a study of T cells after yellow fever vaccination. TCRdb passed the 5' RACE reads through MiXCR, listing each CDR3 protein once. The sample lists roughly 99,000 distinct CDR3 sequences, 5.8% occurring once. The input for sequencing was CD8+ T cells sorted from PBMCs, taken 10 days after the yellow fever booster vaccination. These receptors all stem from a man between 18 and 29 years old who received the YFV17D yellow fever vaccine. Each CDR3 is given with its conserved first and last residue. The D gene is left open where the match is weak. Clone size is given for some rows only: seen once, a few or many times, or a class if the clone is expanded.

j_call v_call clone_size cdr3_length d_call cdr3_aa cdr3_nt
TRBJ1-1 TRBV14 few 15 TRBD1 CASSQGPGQATEAFF TGTGCCAGCAGCCAAGGGCCGGGACAGGCCACTGAAGCTTTCTTT
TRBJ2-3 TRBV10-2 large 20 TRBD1 CASPRFKPGQGVVSTDTQYF TGCGCCAGCCCACGCTTTAAACCGGGACAGGGAGTAGTCAGCACAGATACGCAGTATTTT
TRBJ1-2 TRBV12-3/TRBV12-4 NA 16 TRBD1 CASSSSRQGPSLGYTF TGTGCCAGCAGTTCTTCTCGACAGGGGCCATCCCTCGGCTACACCTTC
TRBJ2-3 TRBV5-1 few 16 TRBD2 CASSPWTRDSTDTQYF TGCGCCAGCAGCCCGTGGACTAGAGACAGCACAGATACGCAGTATTTT
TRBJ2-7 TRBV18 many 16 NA CASSLPMGAISYEQYF TGTGCCAGCTCACTCCCTATGGGGGCAATTTCCTACGAGCAGTACTTC
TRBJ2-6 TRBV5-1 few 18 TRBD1 CASSLAGTGEFGANVLTF TGCGCCAGCAGCTTGGCCGGGACAGGGGAATTTGGGGCCAACGTCCTGACTTTC
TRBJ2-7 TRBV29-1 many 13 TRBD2 CSVGTSGVYEQYF TGCAGCGTTGGGACTAGCGGGGTCTACGAGCAGTACTTC
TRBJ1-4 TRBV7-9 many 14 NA CASSLTGTNEKLFF TGTGCCAGCAGCTTGACCGGAACTAATGAAAAACTGTTTTTT
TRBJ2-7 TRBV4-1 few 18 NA CASSQWPGRWSWGHEQYF TGCGCCAGCAGCCAATGGCCAGGGCGATGGTCTTGGGGCCACGAGCAGTACTTC
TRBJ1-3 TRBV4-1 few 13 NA CASSSLGGNTIYF TGCGCCAGCAGCTCTCTAGGGGGAAACACCATATATTTT
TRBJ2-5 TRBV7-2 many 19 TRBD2 CASSSPFVVGRGGIEAQYF TGTGCCAGCAGCTCCCCTTTTGTAGTCGGACGGGGGGGCATTGAGGCCCAGTACTTC
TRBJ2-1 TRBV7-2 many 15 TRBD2 CASLVAGGADNEQFF TGTGCCAGCCTTGTCGCGGGGGGGGCCGACAATGAGCAGTTCTTC
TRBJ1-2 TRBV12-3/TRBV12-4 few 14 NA CASSRTTEMDGYTF TGTGCCAGCAGCCGCACGACAGAGATGGATGGCTACACCTTC
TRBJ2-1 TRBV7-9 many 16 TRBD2 CASSSGTSGANNEQFF TGTGCCAGCAGCTCCGGGACTAGCGGGGCGAACAATGAGCAGTTCTTC
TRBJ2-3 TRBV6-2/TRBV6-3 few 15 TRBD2 CASSSLAGVGDTQYF TGTGCCAGCAGTAGCCTAGCGGGGGTAGGGGATACGCAGTATTTT
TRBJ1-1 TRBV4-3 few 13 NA CASSQMRETEAFF TGCGCCAGCAGCCAGATGAGGGAGACTGAAGCTTTCTTT
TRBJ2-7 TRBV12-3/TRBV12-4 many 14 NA CASSLEPRDYEQYF TGTGCCAGCAGTTTAGAGCCCAGGGACTACGAGCAGTACTTC
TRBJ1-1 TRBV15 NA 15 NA CATHLGGGLRTEAFF TGTGCCACCCACCTCGGGGGGGGACTGCGCACTGAAGCTTTCTTT
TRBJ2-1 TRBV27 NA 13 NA CASSEAGGDEQFF TGTGCCAGCAGTGAGGCTGGGGGTGATGAGCAGTTCTTC
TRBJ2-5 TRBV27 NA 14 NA CASSLGSSQETQYF TGTGCCAGCAGTTTGGGGAGCAGCCAAGAGACCCAGTACTTC
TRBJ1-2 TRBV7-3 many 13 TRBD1 CASSAPGGTGYTF TGTGCCAGCAGCGCCCCAGGGGGTACAGGCTACACCTTC
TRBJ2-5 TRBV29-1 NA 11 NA CSVGSIETQYF TGCAGCGTAGGTTCAATAGAGACCCAGTACTTC
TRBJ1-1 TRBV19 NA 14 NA CASSMAGRTTEAFF TGTGCCAGTAGTATGGCAGGGAGGACCACTGAAGCTTTCTTT
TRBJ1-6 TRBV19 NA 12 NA CASGAGNSPLHF TGTGCCAGTGGGGCAGGTAATTCACCCCTCCACTTT
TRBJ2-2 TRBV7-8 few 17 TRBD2 CASSQGVAGGETGELFF TGTGCCAGCAGCCAAGGGGTAGCGGGGGGTGAGACCGGGGAGCTGTTTTTT
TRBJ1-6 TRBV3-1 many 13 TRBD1 CASRDRGNSPLHF TGTGCCAGCCGGGACAGGGGTAATTCACCCCTCCACTTT
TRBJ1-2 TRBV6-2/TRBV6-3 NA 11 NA CASSGGYGYTF TGTGCCAGCAGTGGAGGCTATGGCTACACCTTC
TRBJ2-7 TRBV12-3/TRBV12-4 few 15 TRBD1 CASSLLMRGQNEQYF TGTGCCAGCAGTTTATTGATGAGGGGGCAGAACGAGCAGTACTTC
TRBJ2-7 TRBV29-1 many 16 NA CSVEGAAGQPAYEQYF TGCAGCGTTGAAGGGGCAGCGGGACAGCCCGCCTACGAGCAGTACTTC
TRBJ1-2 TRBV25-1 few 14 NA CASSKGESNYGYTF TGTGCCAGCAGCAAAGGAGAGAGCAACTATGGCTACACCTTC
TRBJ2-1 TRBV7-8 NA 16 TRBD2 CASSPDLRGIYNEQFF TGTGCCAGCAGCCCCGATTTGCGGGGGATCTACAATGAGCAGTTCTTC
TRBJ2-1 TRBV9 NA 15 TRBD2 CASSLMDSGAYEQFF TGTGCCAGCAGCCTGATGGATAGCGGGGCCTATGAGCAGTTCTTC
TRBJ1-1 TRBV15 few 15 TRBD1 CATSLQDRGYTEAFF TGTGCCACCAGCTTGCAGGACAGGGGGTACACTGAAGCTTTCTTT
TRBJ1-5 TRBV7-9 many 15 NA CASSPVEGGGQPQHF TGTGCCAGCAGCCCGGTGGAAGGGGGTGGGCAGCCCCAGCATTTT
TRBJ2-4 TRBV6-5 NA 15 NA CASSPLSGRRNIQYF TGTGCCAGCAGTCCGCTCTCGGGGCGTAGAAACATTCAGTACTTC
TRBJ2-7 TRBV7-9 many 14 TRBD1 CASSFTGTENEQYF TGTGCCAGCAGCTTTACCGGGACAGAGAACGAGCAGTACTTC
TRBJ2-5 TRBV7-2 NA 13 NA CASSLNSAETQYF TGTGCCAGCAGCTTAAATTCAGCTGAGACCCAGTACTTC
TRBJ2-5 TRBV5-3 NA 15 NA CARSHRTRTKETQYF TGTGCCAGAAGCCATCGGACACGGACCAAAGAGACCCAGTACTTC
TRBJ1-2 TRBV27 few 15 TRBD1 CASSPKQGAKGGYTF TGTGCCAGCAGTCCCAAACAGGGGGCAAAAGGTGGCTACACCTTC